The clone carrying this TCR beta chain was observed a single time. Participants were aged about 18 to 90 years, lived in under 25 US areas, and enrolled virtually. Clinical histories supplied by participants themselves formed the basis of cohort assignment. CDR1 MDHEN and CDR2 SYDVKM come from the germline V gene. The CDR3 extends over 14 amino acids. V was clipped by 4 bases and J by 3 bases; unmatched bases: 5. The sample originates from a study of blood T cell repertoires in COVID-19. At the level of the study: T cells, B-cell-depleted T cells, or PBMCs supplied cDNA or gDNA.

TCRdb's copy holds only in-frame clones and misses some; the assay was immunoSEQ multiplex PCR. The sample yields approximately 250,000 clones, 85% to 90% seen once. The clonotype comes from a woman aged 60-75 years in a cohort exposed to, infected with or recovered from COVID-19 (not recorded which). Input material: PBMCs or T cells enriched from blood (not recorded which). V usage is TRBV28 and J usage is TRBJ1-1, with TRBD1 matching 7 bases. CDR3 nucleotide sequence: TGTGCCAGCAGTTGGGCAGGGGGTTACACTGAAGCTTTCTTT. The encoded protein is CASSWAGGYTEAFF.